The clone carrying this T cell receptor beta chain was observed many times. TCR beta CDR3 region amplification was performed from RNA transcripts. HTBI primers were used for first-round RT-PCR of the TCR CDR3. TCRdb reprocessed the multiplex PCR reads via MiXCR and lists one record per CDR3 protein. The sample holds a few hundred thousand distinct CDR3 sequences, roughly 16% seen once. Those patients with uncontrolled infection, other autoimmune disease, pregnancy or lactation were excluded. The diagnoses drew upon clinical symptoms, serum thyroxine and TRAb, thyroid ultrasound and orbital computed tomography. The PBMCs studied were ones that came from 10 ml fresh peripheral blood. These data come from a study of T cells in Graves' hyperthyroidism and ophthalmopathy. Turning to the study itself: Once the initial diagnosis was made, peripheral blood was obtained before any treatment.

This CDR3 comprises 13 residues. Germline CDR1 reads SGHNT; CDR2 reads YENEEA. Trimming removed 4 bases at V and 3 bases at J, with 9 bases between. This receptor was obtained from a woman in her 40s with Graves' ophthalmopathy. Input material: blood. The chain has TRBV11-3 and TRBJ2-5; maybe TRBD2 (5 bases). Written as DNA, the CDR3 is TGTGCCAGCAGCTATCGGGGAGAAGAGACCCAGTACTTC. It yields the protein CASSYRGEETQYF.